This T cell receptor beta chain was obtained from a study of T cells after yellow fever vaccination (dated by TCRdb to about 2019). As for the study more broadly: The SMART-Seq v4 Ultra Low Input RNA kit was used to prepare libraries from fractions with low cell numbers. To follow T-cell clones before and after both primary and booster YFV17D yellow fever vaccination, bulk TCR alpha and beta repertoires underwent longitudinal sequencing. Two healthy male donors, one aged 18 to 30 and one aged 30 to 40 years, made up the cohort. Blood samples were taken at several timepoints before and after primary and secondary immunization, and bulk PBMC replicates and cell subsets were isolated.

From cysteine to phenylalanine, the CDR3 is 14 amino acids long. Just CDR3 DNA is preserved here, 42 bases in frame from base 1. According to the germline V gene, CDR1 reads SQVTM and CDR2 reads ANQGSEA. The junction carries 14 bases between V and J, which are trimmed by 6 bases and 2 bases respectively. Instrument used: Illumina NovaSeq 6000. TCR cDNA was synthesized by 5'RACE template switching, which introduced a universal primer site and unique molecular identifiers. cDNA synthesis was primed from both the TCR alpha and TCR beta constant segments. Two PCR steps were used to amplify libraries, with sample barcodes and sequencing adapters being added in the second step. Sequencing of the libraries was done on either Illumina HiSeq 2500 (2x100 bp) or NovaSeq (2x150 bp). In the original analysis: MIGEC handled demultiplexing of reads and collapsing into UMI consensus sequences, while MiXCR performed V(D)J alignment. Vaccine-responding clonotypes were identified with edgeR using replicate PBMC samples, with FDR below 0.01 and a log2 fold change above 5 up to day 15 being required. Each bulk clonotype received a CD4 or CD8 identity based on whether the sequenced CD4 or CD8 repertoire contained that clonotype at higher abundance. The public reads were quality trimmed at Q25 with fastp and then assembled into clones with MiXCR by TCRdb, keeping productive beta chains. Identical CDR3 proteins give one entry, which carries the most common genes and DNA. What appears here as the V and J calls and clone size reflects TCRdb's work, not the paper's. Counted in this sample were roughly 350,000 distinct CDR3 sequences; roughly 3.9% of them appeared once. The ten largest clones add up to around 23% of the sample.

The full study reports these points: The study included only a couple of donors, which limits how far the findings can be generalized. After the booster, most of the clones that had expanded following primary vaccination were detected again (roughly 97% of CD4 and around 90% of CD8), which suggests that memory was broadly maintained. Because abundant contaminating clonotypes from the bulk population could be contained in FACS-sorted repertoires, computational filtering was required. A small fraction of clonotypes appeared in both the CD4 and CD8 compartments, likely as a result of convergent recombination. The secondary T-cell response was weaker than the primary response but faster, peaking on day 5 instead of day 15.

This sample's treatment or condition label indicates: live attenuated yellow fever vaccine strain. Two biological replicates of bulk PBMCs were collected at each blood-draw timepoint. A standard Ficoll-Paque protocol was used to isolate PBMCs from peripheral blood. TriZol was used to extract RNA from bulk PBMCs, from CD4 and CD8 fractions, and from dextramer-positive and dextramer-negative fractions. Ten or more counts support this clonotype. This receptor's antigen is unknown. No per-base quality is available; no much larger clone lies one base away. This clonotype originated in a man between 18 and 35 years old who received the YFV17D yellow fever vaccine. The chain uses TRBV29-1 and TRBJ1-3; the D gene identity is not certain. The specimen was PBMCs, collected 5 days after the yellow fever booster vaccination. The DNA sequence follows: TGCAGCGTCAAGAGCATGGGTGCTGGAAACACCATATATTTT. This codes for CSVKSMGAGNTIYF. Reference TRBV29-1 and TRBJ1-3 genes cover what lies past the CDR3, so the full variable domain is SAVISQKPSRDICQRGTSLTIQCQVDSQVTMMFWYRQQPGQSLTLIATANQGSEATYESGFVIDKFPISRPNLTFSTLTVSNMSPEDSSIYLCSVKSMGAGNTIYFGEGSWLTVV.